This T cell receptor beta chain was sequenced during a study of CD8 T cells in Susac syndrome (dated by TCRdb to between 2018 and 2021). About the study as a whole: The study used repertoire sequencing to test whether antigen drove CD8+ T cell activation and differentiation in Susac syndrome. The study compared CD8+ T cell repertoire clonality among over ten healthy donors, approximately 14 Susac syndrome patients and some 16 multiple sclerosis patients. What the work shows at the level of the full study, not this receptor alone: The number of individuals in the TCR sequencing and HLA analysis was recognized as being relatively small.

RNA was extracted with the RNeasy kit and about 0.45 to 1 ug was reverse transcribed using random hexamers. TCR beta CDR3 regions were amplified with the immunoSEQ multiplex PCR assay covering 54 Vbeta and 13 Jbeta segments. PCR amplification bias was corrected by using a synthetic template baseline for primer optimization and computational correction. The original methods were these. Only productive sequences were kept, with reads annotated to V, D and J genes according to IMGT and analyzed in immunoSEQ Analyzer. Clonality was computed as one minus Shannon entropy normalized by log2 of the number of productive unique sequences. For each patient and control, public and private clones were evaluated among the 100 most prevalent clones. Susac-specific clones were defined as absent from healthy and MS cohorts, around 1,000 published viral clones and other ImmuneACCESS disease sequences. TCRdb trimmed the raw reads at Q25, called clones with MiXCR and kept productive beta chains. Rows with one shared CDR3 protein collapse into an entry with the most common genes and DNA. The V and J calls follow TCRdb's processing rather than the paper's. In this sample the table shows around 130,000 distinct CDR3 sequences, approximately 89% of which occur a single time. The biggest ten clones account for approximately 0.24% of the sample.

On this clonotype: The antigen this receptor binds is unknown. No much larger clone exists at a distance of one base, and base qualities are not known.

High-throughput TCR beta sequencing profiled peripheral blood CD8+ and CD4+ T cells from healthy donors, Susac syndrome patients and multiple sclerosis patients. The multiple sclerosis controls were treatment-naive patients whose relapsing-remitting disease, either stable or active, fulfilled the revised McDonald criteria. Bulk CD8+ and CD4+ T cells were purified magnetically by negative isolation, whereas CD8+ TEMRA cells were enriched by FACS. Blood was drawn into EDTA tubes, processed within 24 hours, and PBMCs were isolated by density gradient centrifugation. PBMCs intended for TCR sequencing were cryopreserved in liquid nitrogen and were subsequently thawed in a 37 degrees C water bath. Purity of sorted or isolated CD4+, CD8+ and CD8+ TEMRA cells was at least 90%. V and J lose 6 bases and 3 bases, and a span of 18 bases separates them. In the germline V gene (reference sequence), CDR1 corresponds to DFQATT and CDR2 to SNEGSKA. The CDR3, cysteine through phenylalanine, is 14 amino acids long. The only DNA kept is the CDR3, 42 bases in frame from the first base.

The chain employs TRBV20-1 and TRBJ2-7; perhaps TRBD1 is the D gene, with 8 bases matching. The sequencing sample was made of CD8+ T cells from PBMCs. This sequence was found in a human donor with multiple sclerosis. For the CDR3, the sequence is CSATPTGGDYEQYF. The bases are TGCAGTGCAACCCCAACAGGGGGGGACTACGAGCAGTACTTC.